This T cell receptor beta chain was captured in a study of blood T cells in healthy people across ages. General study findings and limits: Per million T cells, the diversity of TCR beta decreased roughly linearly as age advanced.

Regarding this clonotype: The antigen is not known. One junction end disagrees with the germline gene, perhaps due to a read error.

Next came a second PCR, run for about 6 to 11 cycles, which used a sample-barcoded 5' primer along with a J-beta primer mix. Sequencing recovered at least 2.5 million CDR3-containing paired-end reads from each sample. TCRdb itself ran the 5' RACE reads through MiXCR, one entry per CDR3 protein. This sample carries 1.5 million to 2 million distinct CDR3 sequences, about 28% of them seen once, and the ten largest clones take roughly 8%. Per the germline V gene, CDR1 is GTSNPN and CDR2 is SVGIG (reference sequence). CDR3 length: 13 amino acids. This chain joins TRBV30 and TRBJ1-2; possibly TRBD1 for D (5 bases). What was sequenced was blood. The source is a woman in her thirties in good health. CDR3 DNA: TGTGCCTGGCGGAGGGGTTTGAGGGATGGCTATACCTTC. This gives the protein CAWRRGLRDGYTF. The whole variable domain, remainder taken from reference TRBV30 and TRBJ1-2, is SQTIHQWPATLVQPVGSPLSLECTVEGTSNPNLYWYRQAAGRGLQLLFYSVGIGQISSEVPQNLSASRPQDRQFILSSKKLLLSDSGFYLCAWRRGLRDGYTFGSGTRLTVV.